The 24 T cell receptor beta chains listed next were all sequenced from one sample in a study of cytomegalovirus exposure and HLA in healthy donors (dated 2017 in TCRdb). To prepare the library, the immunoSEQ multiplex PCR assay was applied. For the multiplex PCR, a mixture combining 60 forward primers for TCR Vbeta segments and 13 reverse primers for TCR Jbeta segments was used. TCRdb provides this immuneACCESS table in a form limited to in-frame rearrangements. Some clones are lacking; in checked studies, under half of them reflect an unresolved V gene, and why the rest are absent is not known. Here the sample has 150,000 or so clones; about 85% occur a single time. The ten largest clones add up to 2% to 2.5% of the sample. Sequencing input: PBMCs. The receptors shown here come from a woman aged 18-29 years in good health and CMV-seronegative.

The chain joins TRBV7-3 to TRBJ2-3, with a tentative D call TRBD1 (5 bases). The CDR3 is 13 residues long. Germline values: CDR1 SGHTA, CDR2 FQGTGA. V lost 5 bases to trimming and J lost 2 bases, with 8 bases between them. The CDR3 DNA follows: TGTGCCAGCAGCCCACAGGTCACAGATACGCAGTATTTT. This translates into CASSPQVTDTQYF.

The gene calls are TRBV28 and TRBJ1-2; D is ambiguous. The CDR3 has 13 residues. V was clipped by 8 bases and J by 4 bases, with 14 bases between them. From germline, CDR1 is MDHEN and CDR2 SYDVKM. The CDR3, as DNA: TGTGCCAGCGGTCCCGGACGGGGCTATGGCTACACCTTC. It encodes CASGPGRGYGYTF.

Of note for this clone: At one end, the junction sequence differs from germline, possibly due to a read error. The chain links TRBV7-7 to TRBJ2-2, with 10 bases that match TRBD2. The CDR3 loop spans 15 amino acids. CDR1 is SSHAT and CDR2 is FNYEAQ in the germline V gene (reference sequence). CDR3 bases: TGTGCTAGCAGCTTAGCGGGAGGCGGCACCGGGGAGCTGTTTTTT. Translated: CASSLAGGGTGELFF.

The V gene is TRBV7-2, the J gene TRBJ1-2; 11 positions match TRBD1. The germline V gene has CDR1 SGHTA and CDR2 FQGNSA. The CDR3 covers 16 residues. V gave up 0 bases and J gave up 6 bases; unmatched junction bases: 6. The CDR3 region has the DNA TGTGCCAGCAGCTTAGCCGCTCGGGACAGGGGGAATGGCTACACCTTC. Amino acid sequence: CASSLAARDRGNGYTF.

The rearrangement joins TRBV2 to TRBJ1-2; no reliable D call. Per the germline V gene, CDR1 is SNHLY and CDR2 is FYNNEI. Trimming cost V 0 bases and J 7 bases, with 6 bases left between them. The CDR3 loop spans 12 amino acids. CDR3 sequence: CASSEADCGYTF. As DNA, the CDR3 is TGTGCCAGCAGTGAAGCCGACTGTGGCTACACCTTC.

The J gene is TRBJ2-7, the V gene TRBV4-1, with D tentatively TRBD1 (6 bases). Germline V gene data show CDR1 as MGHRA and CDR2 as YSYEKL. This CDR3 is built from 16 residues. Trimming left V 0 bases short and J 6 bases short, with 18 bases between. The CDR3 loop is CASSQEPSTTGTEQYF. The CDR3 DNA sequence: TGCGCCAGCAGCCAAGAACCATCGACCACAGGGACCGAGCAGTACTTC.

This CDR3 is CASSEQAIGNTIYF. For the CDR3, the DNA is TGTGCCAGCAGCGAGCAGGCAATTGGAAACACCATATATTTT. This sequence joins TRBV6-6 and TRBJ1-3; unclear D gene. V was trimmed by 6 bases and J by 3 bases, leaving 12 bases between them. CDR3 size: 14 residues. Germline V gene sequence: CDR1 MNHNY, CDR2 SVGAGI (reference sequence).

The chain couples TRBV11-2 to TRBJ1-2; 10 positions agree with TRBD1. From germline, CDR1 is SGHAT and CDR2 FQNNGV. This CDR3 is 16 amino acids long. J lost 7 bases, V lost 4 bases, and 12 bases had no gene match. CDR3 in amino acids: CASSSFRRDRGSGYTF. In DNA form, the CDR3 reads TGTGCCAGCAGCTCATTTCGCCGGGACAGGGGTAGTGGCTACACCTTC. Together with reference TRBV11-2 and TRBJ1-2, the CDR3 gives the full variable domain: EAGVAQSPRYKIIEKRQSVAFWCNPISGHATLYWYQQILGQGPKLLIQFQNNGVVDDSQLPKDRFSAERLKGVDSTLKIQPAKLEDSAVYLCASSSFRRDRGSGYTFGSGTRLTVV.

The genes are TRBV28 and TRBJ1-2; tentatively, D is TRBD1 (6 bases). The CDR3 consists of 15 residues. V gave up 3 bases and J gave up 3 bases, with 14 bases separating them. Germline loops: CDR1 MDHEN, CDR2 SYDVKM. The CDR3 DNA follows: TGTGCCAGCAGTTTGCCAGTAGGGACATACTATGGCTACACCTTC. Translating gives CASSLPVGTYYGYTF.

The chain is built from TRBV28 and TRBJ1-6; no clear D gene. Trimming cost V 8 bases and J 11 bases, with 19 bases left between them. Germline CDR1 MDHEN, CDR2 SYDVKM. The CDR3 contains 14 residues. The CDR3 nucleotides read TGTGCCAGCCTTCCTGGCCCCCGACAACCACCCCTCCACTTT. It is translated as CASLPGPRQPPLHF.

The genes are TRBV28 and TRBJ1-2; D not resolved. Germline V lookup: CDR1 MDHEN, CDR2 SYDVKM. The CDR3 has 12 amino acids. Between the trimmed V and J ends, which lost 5 bases and 4 bases, there was a span of 8 bases. Written as DNA, the CDR3 is TGTGCCAGCAGTGATTCGAGCTATGGCTACACCTTC. This encodes CASSDSSYGYTF.

J is TRBJ1-2 and V is TRBV6-6, with D hard to call. Germline CDR1 reads MNHNY; CDR2 reads SVGAGI (reference sequence). Trimming took 4 bases from V and 8 from J, leaving 14 bases between them. CDR3 length: 13 residues. CDR3 protein: CASSLGIRLGYTF. DNA of the CDR3: TGTGCCAGCAGTTTGGGCATACGATTAGGCTACACCTTC.

The rearrangement uses TRBV7-2 and TRBJ2-7; 7 bases line up with TRBD2. With 0 bases clipped from V and 2 bases from J, the junction kept 1 base outside the gene matches. The CDR3 is made up of 14 amino acids. CDR1 and CDR2 from the germline V gene are SGHTA and FQGNSA. In DNA form, the CDR3 reads TGTGCCAGCAGCTTAGCGGGAGGGCCCTACGAGCAGTACTTC. This encodes CASSLAGGPYEQYF.

The sample holds one count of this clone. The chain has TRBV7-2 and TRBJ2-4, with D tentatively TRBD2 (6 bases). The germline CDR1 and CDR2 sequences are SGHTA and FQGNSA. The CDR3 spans 15 residues. The V and J ends lost 5 bases and 6 bases respectively, with 17 bases between them. In DNA, the CDR3 is TGTGCCAGCAGCCCCTACTCCTCGGAGGGAAACATTCAGTACTTC. Its translation: CASSPYSSEGNIQYF.

This sequence joins TRBV2 and TRBJ2-1; the match to TRBD1 covers 8 bases. CDR1 SNHLY and CDR2 FYNNEI come from the germline V gene. Unmatched junction bases numbered 11, after V lost 5 bases and J lost 8 bases. The CDR3 runs 15 residues. CDR3 nucleotide sequence: TGTGCCAGCAGTAGACAGGGGACGGGTGCAGATGAGCAGTTCTTC. This sequence encodes CASSRQGTGADEQFF. Based on the CDR3 plus reference TRBV2 and TRBJ2-1, the full variable domain is EPEVTQTPSHQVTQMGQEVILRCVPISNHLYFYWYRQILGQKVEFLVSFYNNEISEKSEIFDDQFSVERPDGSNFTLKIRSTKLEDSAMYFCASSRQGTGADEQFFGPGTRLTVL.

V gene TRBV19 combines with J gene TRBJ2-1, with TRBD2 matching over 9 bases. CDR1 and CDR2 (germline): LNHDA, SQIVND (reference sequence). J lost 2 bases, V lost 4 bases, and 6 bases had no gene match. CDR3 size: 16 residues. CDR3 sequence (DNA): TGTGCCAGTAGTAGCGGCGGGAGGGAGGCCTACAATGAGCAGTTCTTC. Translated: CASSSGGREAYNEQFF.

The genes are TRBV28 and TRBJ1-6; D might be TRBD1 (5 bases). This CDR3 spans 19 amino acids. In germline, CDR1 is MDHEN, CDR2 SYDVKM. The ends were cut back, 8 bases at V and 0 bases at J, with 23 bases in the middle. Here the CDR3 reads CASRKSGAARSSYNSPLHF. CDR3 in DNA: TGTGCCAGCCGAAAAAGTGGGGCAGCACGAAGCTCCTATAATTCACCCCTCCACTTT.

This clone was detected only a few times. V is TRBV5-1 and J is TRBJ2-3; 9 nucleotides match TRBD2. CDR1 SGHRS and CDR2 YFSETQ come from the germline V gene. The CDR3 has 14 amino acids. With 1 base clipped from V and 6 bases from J, the junction kept 3 bases outside the gene matches. The chain's CDR3 is CASSLFSGGDTQYF. CDR3 nucleotides: TGCGCCAGCAGCTTGTTCAGCGGGGGGGATACGCAGTATTTT.

The chain's CDR3 is CASSFAGTKDTEAFF. The CDR3 DNA follows: TGTGCCAGCAGTTTCGCAGGGACAAAGGACACTGAAGCTTTCTTT. The gene calls are TRBV6-5 and TRBJ1-1, with D possibly being TRBD1 (6 bases). The germline CDR1 and CDR2 sequences are MNHEY and SVGAGI. The CDR3 covers 15 residues. V lost 4 bases, J lost 3 bases, and 15 bases lay in between.

The chain is built from TRBV9 and TRBJ2-3; unclear D gene. Per germline, CDR1 SGDLS and CDR2 YYNGEE. The CDR3 has 14 residues. Trimming pared 0 bases from V and 0 bases from J, leaving 5 bases between. The CDR3 bases are TGTGCCAGCAGCGTAGGGCGGAGCACAGATACGCAGTATTTT. The encoded protein is CASSVGRSTDTQYF.

V gene TRBV12-5 combines with J gene TRBJ2-3; possibly TRBD2 for D (8 bases). Deletions cut 0 bases from V and 6 bases from J, with 16 bases between. The CDR3 totals 16 residues. Looked up from germline, CDR1 is LGHNT and CDR2 is FRNRAP. The CDR3 reads CASGLVLREGADTQYF. CDR3 DNA sequence: TGTGCTAGTGGTTTGGTTCTCCGGGAGGGGGCCGATACGCAGTATTTT.

V gene TRBV6-6 combines with J gene TRBJ2-5, with D possibly being TRBD1 (6 bases). This CDR3 has 14 residues. V was pared by 6 bases and J by 1 base, with 12 bases between. The germline gives CDR1 MNHNY, CDR2 SVGAGI (reference sequence). The CDR3 here is CASSTTGGQETQYF. Written as DNA, the CDR3 is TGTGCCAGCAGCACGACAGGTGGCCAAGAGACCCAGTACTTC.

This sequence joins TRBV7-9 and TRBJ2-2; 8 nucleotides match TRBD1. The CDR3 has 15 amino acids. Germline CDR1 reads SEHNR; CDR2 reads FQNEAQ (reference sequence). The V and J ends lost 5 bases and 4 bases, in that order; junction bases with no gene match: 6. CDR3 sequence: CASSTYRGSTGELFF. In nucleotides, the CDR3 is TGTGCCAGCAGCACGTACAGGGGGAGCACCGGGGAGCTGTTTTTT.

This clone has a handful of counts. The chain has TRBV6-4 and TRBJ2-2; D gene unclear. V gave up 3 bases and J gave up 1 base, with 9 bases separating them. Germline V CDR1 and CDR2: MRHNA, SNTAGT. This CDR3 region has 15 residues. The CDR3, as DNA: TGTGCCAGCAGTGAGGATGCAGGGAACACCGGGGAGCTGTTTTTT. Translated, it gives CASSEDAGNTGELFF.